This T cell receptor (beta chain) emerged from a study of blood T cell repertoires in COVID-19. Background on the study: Some COVID-19 samples were acute and others convalescent; all came from the United States, Italy and Spain. The cDNA or gDNA used as material had been derived from T cells, B-cell-depleted T cells, or PBMCs.

Per the original methods: Estimates of nucleated cell counts were drawn from the amplification of reference gene primers. This table comes from immunoSEQ multiplex PCR, and its TCRdb copy is limited to in-frame clones, with some not included. V, J and clone size are those of that table, while D and trimming were read from the DNA. Of around 57,000 clones listed, about 90% are singletons. Trimming removed 10 bases from V and 2 bases from J, with 15 bases in between. CDR3 size: 14 residues. CDR1 and CDR2 (germline): LNHDA, SQIVND (reference sequence). Seattle enrolled patients during active infection and tracked them longitudinally.

Sample: peripheral blood. V gene TRBV19 combines with J gene TRBJ1-5; D call uncertain. The clonotype comes from a woman of 80 years or more with COVID-19, enrolled during active disease. The CDR3 sequence: CATSPVTGNQPQHF. CDR3 DNA sequence: TGTGCCACCTCTCCCGTCACGGGCAATCAGCCCCAGCATTTT.